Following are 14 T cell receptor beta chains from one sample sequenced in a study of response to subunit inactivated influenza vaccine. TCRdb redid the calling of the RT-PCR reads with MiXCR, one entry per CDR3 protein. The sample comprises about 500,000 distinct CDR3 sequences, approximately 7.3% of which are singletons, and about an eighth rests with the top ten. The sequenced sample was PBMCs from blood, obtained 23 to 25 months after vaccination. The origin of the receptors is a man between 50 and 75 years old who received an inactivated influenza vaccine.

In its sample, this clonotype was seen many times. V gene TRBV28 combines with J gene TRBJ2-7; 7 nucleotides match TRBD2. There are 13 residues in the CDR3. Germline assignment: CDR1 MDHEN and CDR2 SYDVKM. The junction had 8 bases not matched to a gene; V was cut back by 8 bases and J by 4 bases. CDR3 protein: CASLPWGGYEQYF. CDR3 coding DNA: TGTGCCAGCCTACCGTGGGGGGGTTACGAGCAGTACTTC.

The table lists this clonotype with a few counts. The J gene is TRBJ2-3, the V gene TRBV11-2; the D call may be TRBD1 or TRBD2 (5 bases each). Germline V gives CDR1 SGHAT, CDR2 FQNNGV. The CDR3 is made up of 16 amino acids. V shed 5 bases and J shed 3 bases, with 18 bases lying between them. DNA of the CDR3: TGTGCCAGCAGCCACAAGGGACCTTTAGAGACAGATACGCAGTATTTT. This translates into CASSHKGPLETDTQYF.

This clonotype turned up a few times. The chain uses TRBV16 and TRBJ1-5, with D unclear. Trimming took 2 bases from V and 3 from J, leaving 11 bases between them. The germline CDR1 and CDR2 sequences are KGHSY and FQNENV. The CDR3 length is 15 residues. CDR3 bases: TGTGCCAGCAGCCAAAATTACAGCTACAATCAGCCCCAGCATTTT. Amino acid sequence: CASSQNYSYNQPQHF.

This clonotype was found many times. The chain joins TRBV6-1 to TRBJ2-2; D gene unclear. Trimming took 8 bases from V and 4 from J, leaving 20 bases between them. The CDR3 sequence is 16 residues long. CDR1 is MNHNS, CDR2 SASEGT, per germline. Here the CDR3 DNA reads TGTGCCAGCGGACGAGGCCTCGCCTGGATCACCGGGGAGCTGTTTTTT. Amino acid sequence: CASGRGLAWITGELFF.

CDR3 region: CAIRGRWGTEAFF. The CDR3 DNA sequence: TGTGCCATCAGGGGACGGTGGGGTACTGAAGCTTTCTTT. The rearrangement links TRBV10-3 to TRBJ1-1, with D possibly TRBD1 on 5 matching bases. With 6 bases removed from V and 5 bases from J, the gap between germline ends came to 13 bases. This CDR3 is 13 amino acids long. The V gene's germline CDR1 is ENHRY and CDR2 SYGVKD.

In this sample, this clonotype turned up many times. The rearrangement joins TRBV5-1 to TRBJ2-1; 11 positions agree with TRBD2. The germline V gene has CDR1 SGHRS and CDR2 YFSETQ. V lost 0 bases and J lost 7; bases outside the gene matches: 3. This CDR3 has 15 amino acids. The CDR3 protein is CASSLELAGANEQFF. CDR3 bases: TGCGCCAGCAGCTTGGAACTAGCGGGGGCGAATGAGCAGTTCTTC.

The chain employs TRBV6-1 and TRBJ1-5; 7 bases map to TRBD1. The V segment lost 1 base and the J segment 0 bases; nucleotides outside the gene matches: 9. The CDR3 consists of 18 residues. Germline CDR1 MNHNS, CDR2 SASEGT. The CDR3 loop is CASSEVLNRGNSNQPQHF. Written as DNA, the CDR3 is TGTGCCAGCAGTGAAGTCCTCAACAGGGGCAATAGCAATCAGCCCCAGCATTTT.

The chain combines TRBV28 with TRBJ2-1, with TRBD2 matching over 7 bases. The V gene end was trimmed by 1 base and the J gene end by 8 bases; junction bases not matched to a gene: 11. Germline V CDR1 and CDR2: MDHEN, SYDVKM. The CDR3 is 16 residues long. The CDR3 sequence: CASSLLGVAGRDEQFF. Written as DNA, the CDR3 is TGTGCCAGCAGTTTATTAGGGGTAGCGGGCCGCGATGAGCAGTTCTTC.

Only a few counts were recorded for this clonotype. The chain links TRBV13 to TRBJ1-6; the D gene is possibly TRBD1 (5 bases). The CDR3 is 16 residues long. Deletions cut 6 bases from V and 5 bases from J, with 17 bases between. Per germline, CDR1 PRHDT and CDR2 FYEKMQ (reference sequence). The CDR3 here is CASRELPGRNNSPLHF. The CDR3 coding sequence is TGTGCCAGCAGGGAATTACCGGGACGAAATAATTCACCCCTCCACTTT.

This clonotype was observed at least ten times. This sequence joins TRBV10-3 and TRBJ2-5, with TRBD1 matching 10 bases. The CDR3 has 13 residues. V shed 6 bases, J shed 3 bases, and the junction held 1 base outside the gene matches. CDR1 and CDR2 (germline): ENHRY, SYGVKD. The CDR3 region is CAISGTGEETQYF. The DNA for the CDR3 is TGTGCCATCAGCGGGACAGGGGAAGAGACCCAGTACTTC.

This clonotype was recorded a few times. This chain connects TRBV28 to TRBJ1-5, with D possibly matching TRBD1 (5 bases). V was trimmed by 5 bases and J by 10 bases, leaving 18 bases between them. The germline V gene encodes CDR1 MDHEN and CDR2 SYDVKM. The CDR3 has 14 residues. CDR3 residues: CASSRDGLRYPQHF. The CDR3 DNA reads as TGTGCCAGCAGTCGGGACGGACTTCGCTATCCCCAGCATTTT.

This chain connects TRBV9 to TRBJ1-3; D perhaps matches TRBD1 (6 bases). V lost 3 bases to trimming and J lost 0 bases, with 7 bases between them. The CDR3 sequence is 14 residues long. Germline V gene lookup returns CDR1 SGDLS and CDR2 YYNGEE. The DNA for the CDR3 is TGTGCCAGCAGCGGACAGGTCTCTGGAAACACCATATATTTT. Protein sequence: CASSGQVSGNTIYF.

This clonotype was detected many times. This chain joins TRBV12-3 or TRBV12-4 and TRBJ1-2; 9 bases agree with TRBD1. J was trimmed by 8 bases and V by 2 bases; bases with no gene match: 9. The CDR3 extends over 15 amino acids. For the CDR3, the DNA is TGTGCCAGCAGTTTATATTTGGACAGGGGACCCGGCTACACCTTC. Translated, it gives CASSLYLDRGPGYTF.

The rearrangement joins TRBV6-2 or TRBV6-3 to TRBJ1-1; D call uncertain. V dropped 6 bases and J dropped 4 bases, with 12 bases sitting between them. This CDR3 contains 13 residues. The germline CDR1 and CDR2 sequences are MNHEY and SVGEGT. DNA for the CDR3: TGTGCCAGCAGGCAACAGAGTCCCACTGAAGCTTTCTTT. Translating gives CASRQQSPTEAFF.